Listed below are T cell receptor beta chains from one sample, sequenced in a study of radiation and T cells in renal cell carcinoma. Using immunoSEQ multiplex PCR, the repertoire was profiled, and TCRdb retains in-frame clones only, with some absent. Of some 140,000 clones in the sample, about 88% were seen once. The specimen comprised blood, sampled from a patient whose treatment included radiotherapy and nephrectomy. Receptors originate from a woman in her forties or fifties with renal cell carcinoma. Both conserved end residues are part of each CDR3. Each record gives: J gene, V gene, CDR3 protein.

TRBJ1-5 | TRBV4-2 | CASSQIGAVQPQHF
TRBJ2-4 | TRBV6-4 | CASSETGAKNIQYF
TRBJ1-4 | TRBV15 | CATSRGKGKVGGEKLFF
TRBJ1-5 | TRBV19 | CASSGDSRPQHF
TRBJ2-1 | TRBV27 | CASSHGQGAAEQFF
TRBJ2-2 | TRBV5-1 | CASSSGQGVGAGELFF
TRBJ1-2 | TRBV5-1 | CASSAGTLLGYTF
TRBJ1-5 | TRBV2 | CASSRGAEQPQHF
TRBJ1-4 | TRBV5-1 | CASSPTGTNEKLFF
TRBJ1-5 | TRBV27 | CASRGGSNSNQPQHF
TRBJ2-7 | TRBV15 | CATSRDLMNEQYF
TRBJ2-3 | TRBV5-1 | CASSLGDDTQYF
TRBJ2-1 | TRBV13 | CASSFRGTLYNEQFF
TRBJ1-1 | TRBV7-9 | CASSRTSPPEAFF
TRBJ1-1 | TRBV19 | CASSNTGGTEAFF
TRBJ1-1 | TRBV6-5 | CASSYGGVSEAFF
TRBJ2-1 | TRBV7-2 | CASSLAGEKQFF
TRBJ2-6 | TRBV15 | CATSRDRDGSGANVLTF
TRBJ1-1 | TRBV19 | CASSQGRTETRAFF
TRBJ2-2 | TRBV6-6 | CASSYRAGGLTGELFF
TRBJ1-4 | TRBV7-3 | CASSLTPGSNEKLFF
TRBJ2-7 | TRBV7-2 | CASSQGDSSSYEQYF